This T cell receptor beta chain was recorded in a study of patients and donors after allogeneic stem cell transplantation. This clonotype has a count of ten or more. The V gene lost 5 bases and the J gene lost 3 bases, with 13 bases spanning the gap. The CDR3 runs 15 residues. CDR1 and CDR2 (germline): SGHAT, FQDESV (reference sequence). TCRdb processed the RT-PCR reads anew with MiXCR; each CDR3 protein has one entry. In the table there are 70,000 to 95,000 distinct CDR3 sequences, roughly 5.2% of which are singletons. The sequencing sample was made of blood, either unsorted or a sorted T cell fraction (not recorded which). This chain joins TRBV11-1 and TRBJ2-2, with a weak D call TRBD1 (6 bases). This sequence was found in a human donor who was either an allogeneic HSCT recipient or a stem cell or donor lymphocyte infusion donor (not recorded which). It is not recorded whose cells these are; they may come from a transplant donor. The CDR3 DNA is TGTGCCAGCAGCACGAGGACAGTATACACCGGGGAGCTGTTTTTT. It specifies CASSTRTVYTGELFF.